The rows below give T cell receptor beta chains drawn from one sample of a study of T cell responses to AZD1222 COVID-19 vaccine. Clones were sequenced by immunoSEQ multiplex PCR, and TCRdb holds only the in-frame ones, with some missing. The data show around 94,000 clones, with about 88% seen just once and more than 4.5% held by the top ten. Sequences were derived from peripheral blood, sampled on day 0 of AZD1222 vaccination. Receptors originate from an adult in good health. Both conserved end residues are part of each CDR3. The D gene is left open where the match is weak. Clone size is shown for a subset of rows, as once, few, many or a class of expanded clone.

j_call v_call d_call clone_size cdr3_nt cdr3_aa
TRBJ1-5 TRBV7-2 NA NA TGTGCCAGCAGCTTATACCGAGGCAATCAGCCCCAGCATTTT CASSLYRGNQPQHF
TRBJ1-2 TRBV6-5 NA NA TGTGCCAGCTTCCAAGGGAACCTCTGGGGCTACACCTTC CASFQGNLWGYTF
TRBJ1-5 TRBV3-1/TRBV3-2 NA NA TGTGCCAGCAGCCAGAAAAGCGGACCCCAGCATTTT CASSQKSGPQHF
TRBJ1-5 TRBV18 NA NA TGTGCCAGCTCACTCAGGGGTTTTAGACAGCCCCAGCATTTT CASSLRGFRQPQHF
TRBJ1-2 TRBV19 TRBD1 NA TGTGCCAGTAGTACGGACAGGGAGATCTATGGCTACACCTTC CASSTDREIYGYTF
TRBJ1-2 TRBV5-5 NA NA TGTGCCAGCAGCCAGAGAGGAGGGGAAGGCTACACCTTC CASSQRGGEGYTF
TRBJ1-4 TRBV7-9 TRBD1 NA TGTGCCAGCAGCTTAAACAGGGGGCTAGGGGAAAAACTGTTTTTT CASSLNRGLGEKLFF
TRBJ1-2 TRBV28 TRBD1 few TGTGCCAGCAGAGGACAGGGGGCGGGTAACTATGGCTACACCTTC CASRGQGAGNYGYTF
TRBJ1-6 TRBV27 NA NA TGTGCCAGCAGTCAACAGGGAGGCTCCTATAATTCACCCCTCCACTTT CASSQQGGSYNSPLHF
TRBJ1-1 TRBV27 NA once TGTGCCAGCAGTTTATCCAGGAACACTGAAGCTTTCTTT CASSLSRNTEAFF
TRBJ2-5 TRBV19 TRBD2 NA TGTGCCAGTAGTAGGACTAGAATCTCCGAGACCCAGTACTTC CASSRTRISETQYF